This TCR beta chain is drawn from a study of CDR3 diversity in severe acne. As for this clonotype: Because the CDR3 is missing its conserved closing phenylalanine or tryptophan, this is likely a read error.

TCRdb re-called the PCR reads through MiXCR, storing one row per CDR3 protein. The sample includes about 97,000 distinct CDR3 sequences, under 60% of them seen just once. Trimming removed 5 bases from V and 2 bases from J, with 12 bases in between. Germline V gives CDR1 SGHRS, CDR2 YFSETQ. The CDR3 consists of 14 residues. The material sequenced was blood. The clonotype comes from a male donor with acne. V gene TRBV5-1 combines with J gene TRBJ2-3, with D possibly matching TRBD2 (6 bases). CDR3 in amino acids: CASSKTGVTDTQYS. DNA of the CDR3: TGCGCCAGCAGTAAAACGGGAGTCACAGATACGCAGTATTCT.